A selection of T cell receptor beta chains follows, all from one sample in a study of a mutant IDH1 vaccine in newly diagnosed glioma. Their cognate antigens are unknown. Data came from immunoSEQ multiplex PCR; TCRdb stores just in-frame clones and leaves some out. The sample holds roughly 86,000 clones, roughly 91% seen once. Specimen: PBMCs, collected from a glioma patient whose treatment included an IDH1 peptide vaccine. The receptors shown here come from a woman aged 45-65 years with glioma. CDR3s include the opening cysteine and the closing phenylalanine or tryptophan. A D gene is named only where the DNA matches it firmly. Size is stated for part of the rows, as once, few or many counts, or as a class when the clone is expanded.

DNA	CDR3	J	V	D	size
TGTGCCTATGGGTGGGGTTTGTTCCCCGAGCAGTACTTC	CAYGWGLFPEQYF	TRBJ2-7	TRBV5-4	.	.
TGTGCCAGCTCACCACCAGGGGAGACCCAGTACTTC	CASSPPGETQYF	TRBJ2-5	TRBV18	.	.
TGTGCCAGCTCACCACGGGGGACGACTCGAGACTCTGGAAACACCATATATTTT	CASSPRGTTRDSGNTIYF	TRBJ1-3	TRBV18	.	.
TGTGCCAGCAGCGTAGGGATCGAAACCTACGAGCAGTACTTC	CASSVGIETYEQYF	TRBJ2-7	TRBV9	.	.
TGTGCCAGCAGTGTCAGACCAGGCCGGGCGGATACGCAGTATTTT	CASSVRPGRADTQYF	TRBJ2-3	TRBV27	.	.
TGCAGCGTTTTGGGACAGGGTGTAGATACGCAGTATTTT	CSVLGQGVDTQYF	TRBJ2-3	TRBV29-1	TRBD1	.
TGTGCCAGCAACAGGGCCGGGCAGCCCCAGCATTTT	CASNRAGQPQHF	TRBJ1-5	TRBV6-1	.	.
TGTGCCAGCAGCTTAGCACAGGGTGGTAGCGGGAGTCACGAGCAGTACTTC	CASSLAQGGSGSHEQYF	TRBJ2-7	TRBV7-8	TRBD2	.
TGTGCCAGCAGCCCCGGGCGGACTAGCGGGAGACAGATGCCCTACGAGCAGTACTTC	CASSPGRTSGRQMPYEQYF	TRBJ2-7	TRBV11-2	TRBD2	.
TGTGCCAGCAGTGGACAGGGCGACAATCAGCCCCAGCATTTT	CASSGQGDNQPQHF	TRBJ1-5	TRBV6-1	TRBD1	.
TGTGCCAGCAGTTCCGGGACAGGATTCACTGAAGCTTTCTTT	CASSSGTGFTEAFF	TRBJ1-1	TRBV6-5	TRBD1	.
TGTGCCAGCAGTTTACAAGAGACCCAGTACTTC	CASSLQETQYF	TRBJ2-5	TRBV6-5	.	.
TGTGCCAGCAGCTTAACCGGGGGTGGTGTAGCAGATACGCAGTATTTT	CASSLTGGGVADTQYF	TRBJ2-3	TRBV7-9	.	.
TGTGCCAGCAGCGACTCCGGGACCAATGAGCAGTTCTTC	CASSDSGTNEQFF	TRBJ2-1	TRBV7-9	.	once
TGTGCCAGCAGCCAAGACCTCCTAAACACCATATATTTT	CASSQDLLNTIYF	TRBJ1-3	TRBV14	.	.
TGTGCCAGCAAATACGGGACAGGGCATTCCTACGAGCAGTACTTC	CASKYGTGHSYEQYF	TRBJ2-7	TRBV27	TRBD1	.
TGCGCCAGCAGGGGGCCCGGAAACACCATATATTTT	CASRGPGNTIYF	TRBJ1-3	TRBV10-2	.	.
TGTGCCAGCAGTTACTCGGCGGGAGCCTACGAGCAGTACTTC	CASSYSAGAYEQYF	TRBJ2-7	TRBV6-6	TRBD2	.
TGTGCCAGCAGCCCCAGACAGACCTATGGCTACACCTTC	CASSPRQTYGYTF	TRBJ1-2	TRBV7-8	.	.
TGTGCCAGCAGGCGACAGGGAAGTGGGGGCTACACCTTC	CASRRQGSGGYTF	TRBJ1-2	TRBV6-5	TRBD1	.
TGTGCCAGCAACCCAGACAGGGGGGATGCATCTGAAGCTTTCTTT	CASNPDRGDASEAFF	TRBJ1-1	TRBV7-2	TRBD1	.
TGTGCCAGCAGCATCGGACAGGGTAGAACAGATACGCAGTATTTT	CASSIGQGRTDTQYF	TRBJ2-3	TRBV4-2	TRBD1	.
TGTGCTAGCAGCTTGTTCCTAGCACAACCAGGGGAGACCCAGTACTTC	CASSLFLAQPGETQYF	TRBJ2-5	TRBV7-7	.	.
TGCGCCAGCAGCCAATTGACAGGGAGCTCCTACAATGAGCAGTTCTTC	CASSQLTGSSYNEQFF	TRBJ2-1	TRBV5-1	TRBD1	.
TGTGCCAGTAGTATAGATGGGCAGCTCTACAATGAGCAGTTCTTC	CASSIDGQLYNEQFF	TRBJ2-1	TRBV19	.	.
TGTGCCAGCAGGACTAGCAAGCGGCAGTTCTTC	CASRTSKRQFF	TRBJ2-1	TRBV2	TRBD2	.
TGTGCCAGCAGCTCCCGGAGGCCCATGGGCAATGAGCAGTTCTTC	CASSSRRPMGNEQFF	TRBJ2-1	TRBV7-2	.	.